This TCR beta chain was documented in a study of radiation and T cells in renal cell carcinoma. This CDR3 is built from 16 residues. Deletions cut 1 base from V and 3 bases from J, with 15 bases between. Germline V gene data show CDR1 as KGHSH and CDR2 as LQKENI. Only a few counts were recorded for this clone. Antigen specificity is unknown. Documented time point: blood 2 weeks post-SBRT. Treatment denoted: 15 Gy SBRT to primary tumor, nephrectomy 4 weeks later. After SBRT, blood was collected at 2 and 4 weeks, plus baseline. The repertoire was sequenced with immunoSEQ multiplex PCR; TCRdb's copy has only in-frame clones and lacks some. The data contain tens of thousands of clones, more than 80% of them singletons. Whole-study findings and limits: No pretreatment tumor biopsies were available for baseline clonotypes. In blood, top tumor clones expanded by 2 weeks, shrinking by 4.

This TCR derives from a woman in her 70s with renal cell carcinoma. The V and J genes are TRBV18 and TRBJ1-1; perhaps TRBD1 as D (5 bases). Material: blood, obtained from a patient whose treatment included radiotherapy and nephrectomy. The DNA of the CDR3 is TGTGCCAGCTCACCACGGGACCCCAACGCGGACACTGAAGCTTTCTTT. Translated, it gives CASSPRDPNADTEAFF.